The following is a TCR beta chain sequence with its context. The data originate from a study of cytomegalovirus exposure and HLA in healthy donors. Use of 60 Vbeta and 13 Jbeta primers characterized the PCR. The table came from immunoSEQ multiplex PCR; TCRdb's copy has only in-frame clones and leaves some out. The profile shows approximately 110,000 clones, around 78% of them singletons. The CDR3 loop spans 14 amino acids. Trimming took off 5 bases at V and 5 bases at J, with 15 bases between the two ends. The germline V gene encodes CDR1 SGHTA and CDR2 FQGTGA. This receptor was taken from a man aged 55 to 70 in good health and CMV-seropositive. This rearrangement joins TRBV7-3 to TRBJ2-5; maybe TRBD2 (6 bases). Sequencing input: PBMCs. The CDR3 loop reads CASSATTRVETQYF. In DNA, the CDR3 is TGTGCCAGCAGCGCGACGACTAGGGTGGAGACCCAGTACTTC.